Presented here are 18 T cell receptor beta chains from one specimen sequenced in a study of CXCR3-negative and CXCR3-positive naive CD8 T cells. TRB cDNA libraries were made by UMI-labeled 5' RACE. TCRdb re-called the 5' RACE reads and gives one entry per CDR3 protein, without DNA. The table for this sample gives around 40,000 distinct CDR3 sequences. Source material: memory CD8+ T cells from blood. The receptors stem from a human donor in good health. Some clones in this sample may be carry-over from other donors' samples.

The J gene is TRBJ2-3, the V gene TRBV27; TCRdb reports TRBD2, a call that lacks DNA to check it against. Germline CDR1 reads MNHEY; CDR2 reads SMNVEV (reference sequence). This CDR3 is 15 amino acids long. This chain's CDR3 is CASILTSGSTDTQYF.

The V call is TRBV12-3 or TRBV12-4, the J call TRBJ2-3; TCRdb indicates TRBD2, and absent DNA this call remains unverified. This CDR3 comprises 12 residues. CDR3 sequence reads: CASSEGTDTQYF.

J is TRBJ2-3 and V is TRBV5-6; the D call of TRBD1 rests on TCRdb alone, since no DNA is present to check it. The germline gives CDR1 SGHDT, CDR2 YYEEEE. The CDR3 has 16 amino acids. CDR3 loop: CASSDDRDRGTDTQYF.

V usage is TRBV6-2 or TRBV6-3 and J usage is TRBJ2-7. This CDR3 is built from 11 residues. Germline lookup yields CDR1 MNHEY and CDR2 SVGEGT. The CDR3 region is CASMESYEQYF.

V and J are TRBV20-1 and TRBJ1-2; TCRdb designates TRBD1, a call that cannot be tested without DNA. The CDR3 is made up of 14 amino acids. CDR1 is DFQATT, CDR2 SNEGSKA, per germline (reference sequence). The CDR3 here is CSARDLYRNYGYTF.

The genes are TRBV28 and TRBJ1-5; TCRdb designates TRBD1, a call that cannot be tested without DNA. Germline CDR1 reads MDHEN; CDR2 reads SYDVKM. This CDR3 has 13 amino acids. CDR3 amino acids: CASSFAPAWAQHF.

The gene calls are TRBV6-5 and TRBJ1-4. The CDR3 has 15 residues. The germline V gene encodes CDR1 MNHEY and CDR2 SVGAGI. CDR3: CASSIELRSNEKLFF.

The J gene is TRBJ2-3, the V gene TRBV20-1; as DNA is missing, the TRBD1 call by TCRdb cannot be tested. There are 14 residues in the CDR3. Per the germline V gene, CDR1 is DFQATT and CDR2 is SNEGSKA (reference sequence). The CDR3 protein is CSARNRGRPDTQYF.

The chain links TRBV18 to TRBJ2-1; absent DNA, TCRdb's TRBD2 call cannot be checked. The CDR3 extends over 15 amino acids. From germline, CDR1 is KGHSH and CDR2 LQKENI. The CDR3 loop is CASSPLAGEYNKQFF.

The rearrangement joins TRBV20-1 to TRBJ1-2. Germline V gene lookup returns CDR1 DFQATT and CDR2 SNEGSKA (reference sequence). The CDR3 has 14 amino acids. CDR3 amino acids: CSAHLGQTHYGYTF.

The V gene is TRBV4-3, the J gene TRBJ1-6; lacking DNA, the TRBD1 call made by TCRdb goes unchecked. The CDR3 covers 15 residues. Germline CDR1 and CDR2: LGHNA and YSLEER. This CDR3 is CASSQEWAPGSPLHF.

V and J are TRBV7-6 and TRBJ2-3; the TCRdb call, TRBD1, lacks DNA for checking. CDR3 length: 14 residues. CDR1 is SGHVS, CDR2 FNYEAQ, per germline. The CDR3: CASSQQGTADTQYF.

The chain is built from TRBV4-2 and TRBJ2-7. Germline CDR1 and CDR2: LGHNA and YNFKEQ. CDR3 length equals 13 residues. The CDR3 loop reads CASSQDLIDEQYF.

The gene calls are TRBV7-6 and TRBJ2-6; TCRdb gives TRBD1 as the D gene, but with no DNA this cannot be confirmed. Germline V gene lookup returns CDR1 SGHVS and CDR2 FNYEAQ. CDR3 length: 17 residues. This CDR3 is CASSLNPGATGANVLTF.

The chain carries TRBV7-9 and TRBJ2-7; TCRdb proposes TRBD2, but this gene call is untestable without DNA. The germline V gene encodes CDR1 SEHNR and CDR2 FQNEAQ (reference sequence). This CDR3 region has 16 residues. The CDR3 loop reads CASSHPPSGETYEQYF.

The V call is TRBV2, the J call TRBJ2-1; absent DNA, TCRdb's TRBD2 call cannot be checked. Germline V gene sequence: CDR1 SNHLY, CDR2 FYNNEI. The CDR3 extends over 13 amino acids. CDR3 sequence reads: CASFRGGSNEQFF.

This chain uses TRBV27 with TRBJ2-3; absent DNA, TCRdb's TRBD1 call cannot be checked. The CDR3 extends over 14 amino acids. In germline, CDR1 is MNHEY, CDR2 SMNVEV (reference sequence). The CDR3 here is CASGPGVGTDTQYF.

The chain joins TRBV15 to TRBJ2-3; the D call of TRBD1 rests on TCRdb alone, since no DNA is present to check it. The CDR3 has 13 residues. Germline lookup yields CDR1 LNHNV and CDR2 YYDKDF (reference sequence). The CDR3 sequence is CATSRDRGGTQYF.